These 19 T cell receptor beta chains originate from one sample sequenced in a study of CD8 T cells in Susac syndrome. Reverse transcription used about 0.45 to 1 ug RNA and random hexamers. TCRdb re-called the immunoSEQ multiplex PCR reads with MiXCR, one entry per CDR3 protein. Among about 80,000 distinct CDR3 sequences listed, roughly 91% were seen once. Sequenced input: CD4+ T cells from PBMCs. Every receptor here comes from a human donor with Susac syndrome.

The chain is built from TRBV20-1 and TRBJ1-2; D possibly corresponds to TRBD1 (6 bases). This CDR3 is built from 12 residues. Germline CDR1 and CDR2: DFQATT and SNEGSKA (reference sequence). This chain's CDR3 is CSTTGSNYGYTF. CDR3 DNA: TGCAGCACCACAGGGTCGAACTATGGCTACACCTTC.

This sequence joins TRBV28 and TRBJ2-5, with D unclear. Trimming pared 2 bases from V and 6 bases from J, leaving 7 bases between. CDR3 length: 12 residues. CDR1 and CDR2 from the germline V gene are MDHEN and SYDVKM. The CDR3 DNA reads as TGTGCCAGCAGTTTAGAACTTCAGACCCAGTACTTC. Its protein is CASSLELQTQYF.

This sequence joins TRBV6-6 and TRBJ1-5, with D possibly TRBD1 on 5 matching bases. Trimming cost V 5 bases and J 6 bases, with 20 bases left between them. CDR1 is MNHNY, CDR2 SVGAGI, per germline (reference sequence). The CDR3 is 16 amino acids. CDR3 DNA: TGTGCCAGCAGTCACTTCGGCCCAAGGGGCGGTCAGCCCCAGCATTTT. This sequence encodes CASSHFGPRGGQPQHF.

This clonotype was observed once. The rearrangement uses TRBV5-1 and TRBJ2-2; D unresolved. The germline V gene encodes CDR1 SGHRS and CDR2 YFSETQ. The CDR3 length is 13 residues. V shed 0 bases and J shed 9 bases, with 9 bases lying between them. The CDR3 coding sequence is TGCGCCAGCAGCTTGGGTTTGCACCGGGAGCTGTTTTTT. Its translation: CASSLGLHRELFF.

On this clonotype itself: No DNA is shown, since the ends of the CDR3 on it are uncertain; the CDR3 is the one TCRdb lists. The chain uses TRBV12-3 or TRBV12-4 and TRBJ1-5; no DNA check was done on the table's D call, TRBD1. The CDR3 region is 16 residues in length, termini included. CDR3 protein: CASSSSGRGGNQPQHF.

CDR3 nucleotide sequence: TGTGCCACCAGTGATTGGGGGTCTAGCGGGGCGAGATACAATGAGCAGTTCTTC. Protein: CATSDWGSSGARYNEQFF. V is TRBV24-1 and J is TRBJ2-1; 9 bases map to TRBD2. This CDR3 has 18 amino acids. The germline V gene has CDR1 KGHDR and CDR2 SFDVKD. With V trimmed by 2 bases and J by 4 bases, 11 bases remained unmatched.

V and J are TRBV4-3 and TRBJ2-4; 13 nucleotides agree with TRBD2. V lost 3 bases to trimming and J lost 7 bases; unmatched junction nucleotides: 6. The germline gives CDR1 LGHNA, CDR2 YSLEER. The CDR3 runs 16 residues. The CDR3 nucleotides are TGCGCCAGCAGCCATTTTGGGACTAGCGGGACGAACATTCAGTACTTC. Translation gives CASSHFGTSGTNIQYF.

This chain uses TRBV5-4 with TRBJ2-5, with TRBD1 matching 8 bases. This CDR3 has 13 amino acids. The germline CDR1 and CDR2 sequences are SGHNT and YYREEE (reference sequence). The V and J ends lost 5 bases and 5 bases, in that order; junction bases with no gene match: 5. The CDR3 nucleotides read TGTGCCAGCAGGGGACAGGCTGATGAGACCCAGTACTTC. Amino acid sequence: CASRGQADETQYF.

CDR3 residues: CASSLGTGGGYNEQFF. DNA of the CDR3: TGCGCCAGCAGCTTGGGCACGGGAGGTGGCTACAATGAGCAGTTCTTC. J is TRBJ2-1 and V is TRBV5-1; TRBD2 matches 7 bases. Germline CDR1 and CDR2: SGHRS and YFSETQ. This CDR3 has 16 residues. The V gene end was trimmed by 0 bases and the J gene end by 3 bases; junction bases not matched to a gene: 6.

This chain uses TRBV11-1 with TRBJ2-1; no clear D. Per germline, CDR1 SGHAT and CDR2 FQDESV (reference sequence). Trimming pared 3 bases from V and 1 base from J, leaving 10 bases between. The CDR3 contains 15 residues. The CDR3 is CASSFGSTSYNEQFF. The CDR3, as DNA: TGTGCCAGCAGCTTCGGGTCGACATCCTACAATGAGCAGTTCTTC.

The J gene is TRBJ2-3, the V gene TRBV7-9, with D hard to call. The CDR3 length is 15 residues. Trimming cost V 2 bases and J 1 base, with 10 bases left between them. Germline CDR1 is SEHNR and CDR2 is FQNEAQ (reference sequence). The CDR3 region is CASSLPGWGTDTQYF. The CDR3 DNA reads as TGTGCCAGCAGCTTACCTGGGTGGGGCACAGATACGCAGTATTTT.

The rearrangement links TRBV5-4 to TRBJ1-1; weak D call: TRBD1 (5 bases). V lost 7 bases to trimming and J lost 1 base, with 17 bases between them. The CDR3 is made up of 15 amino acids. Germline values: CDR1 SGHNT, CDR2 YYREEE (reference sequence). CDR3 in amino acids: CASRRDHFQNTEAFF. CDR3 nucleotide sequence: TGTGCCAGCCGACGGGACCACTTTCAGAACACTGAAGCTTTCTTT.

This chain links TRBV5-1 with TRBJ2-2; D unclear. CDR1 is SGHRS, CDR2 YFSETQ, per germline. Trimming stripped 5 bases from V and 8 bases from J, with 13 bases between. The CDR3 is 13 amino acids. CDR3 bases: TGCGCCAGCAGTCGAGACCCCGGTGGGGAGCTGTTTTTT. Its translation: CASSRDPGGELFF.

Remarks on this clonotype: One end of the junction fails to match germline, which may point to a read error. This chain uses TRBV5-1 with TRBJ2-3, with a tentative D call TRBD2 (6 bases). CDR3 length: 15 residues. Germline V CDR1 and CDR2: SGHRS, YFSETQ. The CDR3 region is CASSLVAGLTDTQFF. Here the CDR3 DNA reads TGCGCCAGCAGCTTGGTGGCGGGACTCACAGATACGCAGTTTTTT.

This chain links TRBV6-1 with TRBJ1-6; D unclear. Germline CDR1 MNHNS, CDR2 SASEGT. The CDR3 spans 13 residues. V was shortened by 0 bases and J by 9 bases, with 6 bases between the two germline ends. CDR3 region: CASSEAIPSPLHF. CDR3 bases: TGTGCCAGCAGTGAAGCGATCCCTTCACCCCTCCACTTT.

The CDR3 is CASSRRRESSYEQYF. The CDR3 nucleotides are TGTGCCAGTAGCCGCAGACGGGAAAGCTCCTACGAGCAGTACTTC. The chain couples TRBV19 to TRBJ2-7, with D perhaps matching TRBD2 (5 bases). Germline CDR1 LNHDA, CDR2 SQIVND (reference sequence). V lost 6 bases to trimming and J lost 0 bases, with 15 bases between them. The CDR3 is 15 amino acids.

This clonotype was picked up one time. V usage is TRBV5-8 and J usage is TRBJ2-5; the match to TRBD1 covers 9 bases. Germline V gene sequence: CDR1 SGHTS, CDR2 YDEGEE. The V and J ends lost 4 bases and 5 bases, in that order; junction bases with no gene match: 6. The CDR3 covers 14 residues. CDR3 DNA: TGTGCCAGCAGCCCACAGGGGGCCGGGGAGACCCAGTACTTC. Its translation is CASSPQGAGETQYF.

This clonotype came up a few times. The J gene is TRBJ1-5, the V gene TRBV5-1, with 7 bases that match TRBD1. CDR1 and CDR2 (germline): SGHRS, YFSETQ. The CDR3 consists of 15 residues. V dropped 1 base and J dropped 5; count of bases not matched to a gene: 6. The CDR3 coding sequence is TGCGCCAGCAGCTTGAGGCAGGGGGAGGATCAGCCCCAGCATTTT. Protein sequence: CASSLRQGEDQPQHF.

The chain combines TRBV7-9 with TRBJ2-1, with no clear D. The germline V gene encodes CDR1 SEHNR and CDR2 FQNEAQ (reference sequence). Between the trimmed V and J ends, which lost 1 base and 0 bases, there was a span of 4 bases. This CDR3 contains 14 residues. The CDR3 sequence is CASSLESSYNEQFF. CDR3 nucleotide sequence: TGTGCCAGCAGCTTAGAGAGCTCCTACAATGAGCAGTTCTTC.